Presented here are 17 T cell receptor beta chains from one specimen sequenced in a study of cytomegalovirus exposure and HLA in healthy donors. PCR primers comprised 60 Vbeta and 13 Jbeta primers. The repertoire was sequenced with immunoSEQ multiplex PCR; TCRdb's copy has only in-frame clones and lacks some. Among roughly 150,000 clones, 73% were seen once, and the ten largest hold about 5.4%. Material for sequencing was PBMCs. All receptors come from a young woman in good health and CMV-seropositive.

V and J are TRBV4-2 and TRBJ1-3; no clear D gene. CDR3 size: 11 residues. Per the germline V gene, CDR1 is LGHNA and CDR2 is YNFKEQ. Deletions cut 5 bases from V and 7 bases from J, with 6 bases between. CDR3 residues: CASSSVNTIYF. CDR3 nucleotides: TGTGCCAGCAGCTCCGTGAACACCATATATTTT.

The chain joins TRBV7-3 to TRBJ2-1, with TRBD2 matching 10 bases. V shed 1 base and J 1 base; nucleotides not matched to a gene: 4. Germline V gene sequence: CDR1 SGHTA, CDR2 FQGTGA. This CDR3 is 17 amino acids long. CDR3 sequence (DNA): TGTGCCAGCAGCTTAATGGCTAGCGGGGGTTCCTACAATGAGCAGTTCTTC. This encodes CASSLMASGGSYNEQFF.

The CDR3 sequence is CASSQWGTGTDTQYF. DNA for the CDR3: TGCGCCAGCAGCCAATGGGGGACAGGGACAGATACGCAGTATTTT. The chain combines TRBV4-1 with TRBJ2-3; 9 bases line up with TRBD1. Losses at the gene ends were 2 bases for V and 3 bases for J; bases not matched to a gene: 3. CDR1 and CDR2 (germline): MGHRA, YSYEKL. The CDR3 is made up of 15 amino acids.

This chain joins TRBV18 and TRBJ1-5, with a possible D match to TRBD1 (6 bases). The germline gives CDR1 KGHSH, CDR2 LQKENI. CDR3 length equals 14 residues. Trimming cost V 4 bases and J 6 bases, with 13 bases left between them. The CDR3 spells CASSLAQGGQPQHF. The CDR3, as DNA: TGTGCCAGCTCACTAGCACAGGGCGGTCAGCCCCAGCATTTT.

This rearrangement joins TRBV6-5 to TRBJ1-2; D not resolved. The CDR3 covers 14 residues. Germline V gene lookup returns CDR1 MNHEY and CDR2 SVGAGI. Trimming pared 0 bases from V and 1 base from J, leaving 6 bases between. CDR3 sequence: CASSYSRGNYGYTF. The CDR3 nucleotides read TGTGCCAGCAGTTACTCCCGGGGTAACTATGGCTACACCTTC.

The chain is built from TRBV25-1 and TRBJ1-6; tentatively, D is TRBD1 (5 bases). Germline values: CDR1 MGHDK, CDR2 SYGVNS. Trimming pared 1 base from V and 13 bases from J, leaving 8 bases between. This CDR3 contains 12 residues. This CDR3 is CASSEWGLPLHF. For the CDR3, the DNA is TGTGCCAGCAGTGAATGGGGACTCCCCCTCCACTTT.

This sequence joins TRBV9 and TRBJ2-2; no clear D. Trimming took 7 bases from V and 3 from J, leaving 7 bases between them. This CDR3 contains 12 residues. The germline V gene encodes CDR1 SGDLS and CDR2 YYNGEE. The CDR3 sequence: CASGRDTGELFF. Written as DNA, the CDR3 is TGTGCCAGCGGTCGGGACACCGGGGAGCTGTTTTTT.

V is TRBV7-3 and J is TRBJ2-1, with D tentatively TRBD2 (6 bases). The germline V gene encodes CDR1 SGHTA and CDR2 FQGTGA. V was trimmed by 2 bases and J by 3 bases, leaving 11 bases between them. The CDR3 covers 15 residues. The CDR3 region is CASSLAASDYNEQFF. CDR3 DNA sequence: TGTGCCAGCAGCTTAGCGGCTAGCGACTACAATGAGCAGTTCTTC. The variable domain in full, with the rest retrieved from reference TRBV7-3 and TRBJ2-1, is GAGVSQTPSNKVTEKGKYVELRCDPISGHTALYWYRQSLGQGPEFLIYFQGTGAADDSGLPNDRFFAVRPEGSVSTLKIQRTERGDSAVYLCASSLAASDYNEQFFGPGTRLTVL.

This clone showed up just a few times. The chain has TRBV4-3 and TRBJ2-2; D perhaps matches TRBD1 (6 bases). Germline V gene sequence: CDR1 LGHNA, CDR2 YSLEER. The CDR3 runs to 17 residues. Trimming removed 1 base from V and 2 bases from J, with 14 bases in between. The CDR3 DNA sequence: TGCGCCAGCAGCCAAGCGCGGGCCAGGGGAAACACCGGGGAGCTGTTTTTT. It yields the protein CASSQARARGNTGELFF.

The chain recombines TRBV4-3 with TRBJ2-6, with 9 positions matching TRBD1. CDR3 length equals 17 residues. The V gene's germline CDR1 is LGHNA and CDR2 YSLEER. Trimming at V came to 0 bases and at J to 0 bases, leaving 0 bases not matched to a gene. The CDR3 DNA reads as TGCGCCAGCAGCCAAGAGACAGGGGGCTCTGGGGCCAACGTCCTGACTTTC. Its protein product is CASSQETGGSGANVLTF.

The chain couples TRBV5-5 to TRBJ1-2; D might be TRBD1 (5 bases). CDR3 length: 15 amino acids. Germline CDR1 and CDR2: SGHKS and YYEKEE (reference sequence). Trimming cost V 1 base and J 1 base, with 11 bases left between them. CDR3 in amino acids: CASSLFAQGNYGYTF. CDR3 sequence (DNA): TGTGCCAGCAGCTTGTTTGCGCAGGGTAACTATGGCTACACCTTC.

The chain is built from TRBV30 and TRBJ1-2, with D maybe TRBD1 (6 bases). V was shortened by 2 bases and J by 6 bases, with 10 bases between the two germline ends. The germline gives CDR1 GTSNPN, CDR2 SVGIG (reference sequence). The CDR3 length is 12 residues. The CDR3 nucleotides are TGTGCCTGGAGTTCAGGGGTTGATGGCTACACCTTC. Translated, it gives CAWSSGVDGYTF.

This chain joins TRBV7-2 and TRBJ2-4; possible D gene TRBD1, 6 bases. The CDR3 totals 12 residues. Germline loops: CDR1 SGHTA, CDR2 FQGNSA. V lost 5 bases, J lost 8 bases, and 10 bases lay in between. CDR3 in amino acids: CASSEDSDIQYF. CDR3 DNA: TGTGCCAGCAGCGAGGACAGTGACATTCAGTACTTC.

The chain has TRBV7-2 and TRBJ1-2, with 8 bases matching TRBD1. Per the germline V gene, CDR1 is SGHTA and CDR2 is FQGNSA. The CDR3 is 14 residues long. After removal of 3 bases from V and 8 bases from J, the junction contained 8 bases not matched to a gene. CDR3 loop: CASSFSQGATGYTF. The CDR3 bases are TGTGCCAGCAGCTTTTCGCAGGGGGCAACGGGCTACACCTTC.

The chain has TRBV19 and TRBJ2-5; D not resolved. Trimming pared 3 bases from V and 5 bases from J, leaving 10 bases between. CDR3 length: 13 residues. Germline V gene sequence: CDR1 LNHDA, CDR2 SQIVND (reference sequence). In nucleotides, the CDR3 is TGTGCCAGTAGTATCAGTTCAGGCGAGACCCAGTACTTC. Translating it yields CASSISSGETQYF.

CDR3 in DNA: TGTGCCATCAGTGAGTCGTACATACAAGAGACCCAGTACTTC. It yields the protein CAISESYIQETQYF. V and J are TRBV10-3 and TRBJ2-5, with D uncertain. The V gene lost 0 bases and the J gene lost 2 bases, with 7 bases spanning the gap. The germline V gene encodes CDR1 ENHRY and CDR2 SYGVKD. This CDR3 contains 14 residues.

J is TRBJ2-1 and V is TRBV7-8; a weak D match, TRBD1 (5 bases). CDR3 length equals 16 residues. The V gene lost 5 bases and the J gene lost 4 bases, with 18 bases spanning the gap. Germline assignment: CDR1 SGHVS and CDR2 FQNEAQ. CDR3 sequence reads: CASSRNLFQGYNEQFF. The CDR3 DNA sequence: TGTGCCAGCAGCCGTAATTTGTTCCAGGGTTACAATGAGCAGTTCTTC.